A selection of T cell receptor beta chains follows, all from one sample in a study of blood T cell repertoires in COVID-19. Produced via immunoSEQ multiplex PCR; TCRdb's table is partial and in-frame only. This sample has approximately 70,000 clones, with roughly 86% found just once. Source material: peripheral blood. Every receptor here comes from a woman in her sixties with acute or convalescent COVID-19. The CDR3 runs from the conserved cysteine through the conserved F or W. The D gene is left open where the match is weak. Size is omitted from some rows. Given values are once, few, many or a class for expanded clones.

V	size	D	J	CDR3	DNA
TRBV6-5	NA	NA	TRBJ1-2	CASSTGGAGGYTF	TGTGCCAGCAGTACGGGAGGGGCCGGCGGCTACACCTTC
TRBV5-5	NA	NA	TRBJ2-1	CASSRSTEEQFF	TGTGCCAGCAGCCGTAGTACCGAAGAGCAGTTCTTC
TRBV4-1	NA	NA	TRBJ1-2	CASSLQEGGNYGYTF	TGCGCCAGCAGCCTCCAAGAGGGAGGAAACTATGGCTACACCTTC
TRBV2	NA	NA	TRBJ2-2	CASTPVIGELFF	TGTGCCAGCACCCCGGTGATCGGGGAGCTGTTTTTT
TRBV19	NA	TRBD1	TRBJ1-2	CASSPGADRGYGYTF	TGTGCCAGTAGTCCCGGAGCCGACAGGGGGTATGGCTACACCTTC
TRBV10-3	NA	TRBD2	TRBJ2-2	CAIRYSGGADPGELFF	TGTGCCATCAGATATAGCGGGGGGGCGGATCCCGGGGAGCTGTTTTTT
TRBV27	NA	NA	TRBJ1-5	CASSNGPPAGQPQHF	TGTGCCAGCAGCAACGGACCCCCTGCGGGACAGCCCCAGCATTTT
TRBV6-7	NA	NA	TRBJ1-2	CASGRWTSSYGYTF	TGTGCCAGCGGGAGGTGGACCTCCTCGTATGGCTACACCTTC
TRBV7-8	NA	TRBD2	TRBJ2-5	CASSSQEGGTGTQYF	TGTGCCAGCAGCTCCCAGGAGGGAGGGACGGGGACCCAGTACTTC
TRBV11-2	NA	NA	TRBJ1-3	CASSFRGGDSGNTIYF	TGTGCCAGCAGCTTCCGAGGGGGAGACTCTGGAAACACCATATATTTT
TRBV6-4	few	NA	TRBJ2-3	CASSDDPAEDTQYF	TGTGCCAGCAGTGATGACCCTGCGGAGGATACGCAGTATTTT
TRBV9	NA	NA	TRBJ2-2	CASSVDTHNTGELFF	TGTGCCAGCAGCGTGGACACTCATAACACCGGGGAGCTGTTTTTT
TRBV18	NA	NA	TRBJ1-2	CASSPRTGINYGYTF	TGTGCCAGCTCACCACGAACCGGGATAAACTATGGCTACACCTTC
TRBV9	NA	NA	TRBJ1-2	CASSPPPGGRSAVYGYTF	TGTGCCAGCAGCCCTCCCCCGGGGGGACGTAGTGCCGTCTATGGCTACACCTTC
TRBV5-5	NA	TRBD1	TRBJ1-5	CAGRGLNSNQPQHF	TGTGCCGGAAGGGGGCTCAACAGCAATCAGCCCCAGCATTTT